This paragraph covers one T cell receptor beta chain sequence. The data were obtained in a study of blood T cell repertoires in COVID-19. TCRdb's copy holds only in-frame clones and misses some; the assay was immunoSEQ multiplex PCR. The table lists about 200,000 clones, around nine tenths of them singletons, with about 1.7% in the top ten. Source material: peripheral blood. The TCR was taken from a man aged 18 to 29 with active or convalescent COVID-19.

CDR3 sequence: CASSQDERSPLHF. For the CDR3, the DNA is TGCGCCAGCAGCCAAGACGAGAGATCACCCCTCCACTTT. The V gene is TRBV4-3, the J gene TRBJ1-6, with no clear D. V shed 0 bases and J shed 10 bases, with 7 bases lying between them. CDR1 is LGHNA, CDR2 YSLEER, per germline. This CDR3 comprises 13 residues.